The 24 T cell receptor beta chains below all came from one sample that was sequenced in a study of CD8 T cells in Susac syndrome. Reverse transcription used about 0.45 to 1 ug RNA and random hexamers. TCRdb redid the calling of the immunoSEQ multiplex PCR reads with MiXCR, one entry per CDR3 protein. The top ten hold around 0.15% of the sample, which has 150,000 to 160,000 distinct CDR3 sequences, approximately 95% seen once. The sequencing input was CD4+ T cells from PBMCs. These receptors all come from a human donor with Susac syndrome.

J is TRBJ2-5 and V is TRBV4-1, with TRBD1 matching 7 bases. The CDR3 has 15 residues. Germline V gene lookup returns CDR1 MGHRA and CDR2 YSYEKL. V was pared by 0 bases and J by 4 bases, with 5 bases of the junction left unmatched. The CDR3: CASSQDVGGRETQYF. The CDR3 nucleotides are TGCGCCAGCAGCCAAGATGTAGGGGGCAGAGAGACCCAGTACTTC.

This chain links TRBV9 with TRBJ2-2; D gene uncertain. V was trimmed by 0 bases and J by 4 bases, leaving 7 bases between them. The CDR3 loop spans 14 amino acids. From germline, CDR1 is SGDLS and CDR2 YYNGEE. CDR3 region: CASSVESSTGELFF. The CDR3 DNA reads TGTGCCAGCAGCGTAGAGTCCTCCACCGGGGAGCTGTTTTTT.

The rearrangement joins TRBV18 to TRBJ2-6; the D gene is possibly TRBD2 (5 bases). V was pared by 8 bases and J by 1 base, with 12 bases between. The CDR3 spans 15 residues. CDR1 is KGHSH and CDR2 is LQKENI in the germline V gene. CDR3 DNA: TGTGCCAGCAGGACGTCGGGATCTGGGGCCAACGTCCTGACTTTC. Encoded protein: CASRTSGSGANVLTF.

CDR3 protein: CASSDQRVGELFF. CDR3 nucleotide sequence: TGTGCCAGCAGCGACCAGCGTGTCGGGGAGCTGTTTTTT. V is TRBV7-8 and J is TRBJ2-2; D is unclear. V lost 5 bases and J 7 bases, leaving 11 bases between the germline ends. The CDR3 sequence is 13 residues long. The germline V gene has CDR1 SGHVS and CDR2 FQNEAQ.

The CDR3 nucleotides are TGCAGCGTTGCCGGTGAGGTCTCGGGAAAACTGTTTTTT. It yields the protein CSVAGEVSGKLFF. V is TRBV29-1 and J is TRBJ1-4, with D unclear. V was cut by 4 bases and J by 10 bases, with 16 bases left in between. There are 13 residues in the CDR3. CDR1 is SQVTM, CDR2 ANQGSEA, per germline.

The CDR3 sequence: CASTSPGRGTEAFF. CDR3 DNA sequence: TGTGCCAGCACTTCGCCGGGTCGGGGCACTGAAGCTTTCTTT. The chain has TRBV6-2 or TRBV6-3 and TRBJ1-1; no clear D gene. The germline V and J ends were trimmed by 7 bases and 4 bases, with 16 bases remaining between them. Looked up from germline, CDR1 is MNHEY and CDR2 is SVGEGT. This CDR3 contains 14 residues.

The J gene is TRBJ2-1, the V gene TRBV7-8, with D perhaps TRBD2 (5 bases). The CDR3 runs to 14 residues. CDR1 and CDR2 from the germline V gene are SGHVS and FQNEAQ. V was shortened by 4 bases and J by 8 bases, with 15 bases between the two germline ends. The CDR3 region is CASSSYSVSHEQFF. The CDR3 region has the DNA TGTGCCAGCAGCTCTTATAGCGTGTCCCATGAGCAGTTCTTC.

This clonotype has a single count. The J gene is TRBJ2-2, the V gene TRBV29-1; D uncertain. The CDR3 loop spans 11 amino acids. Trimming took off 6 bases at V and 4 bases at J, with 6 bases between the two ends. CDR1 SQVTM and CDR2 ANQGSEA come from the germline V gene. CDR3 DNA sequence: TGCAGCGTGGGGTTCACCGGGGAGCTGTTTTTT. Its protein product is CSVGFTGELFF.

The chain uses TRBV7-9 and TRBJ1-6; possibly TRBD1 for D (5 bases). V lost 1 base to trimming and J lost 8 bases, with 9 bases between them. This CDR3 is built from 14 residues. Germline loops: CDR1 SEHNR, CDR2 FQNEAQ (reference sequence). The chain's CDR3 is CASSLGQIYSPLHF. In nucleotides, the CDR3 is TGTGCCAGCAGCTTAGGACAGATATATTCACCCCTCCACTTT.

The J gene is TRBJ1-1, the V gene TRBV7-3; 7 bases are shared with TRBD1. This CDR3 contains 14 residues. V gave up 5 bases and J gave up 1 base; unmatched junction bases: 4. Germline-derived CDR1 and CDR2 are SGHTA and FQGTGA. CDR3 region: CASSQGGKNTEAFF. The CDR3 nucleotides are TGTGCCAGCAGCCAGGGGGGAAAGAACACTGAAGCTTTCTTT.

This rearrangement joins TRBV25-1 to TRBJ1-2; weak D call: TRBD1 (6 bases). Deletions cut 7 bases from V and 2 bases from J, with 14 bases between. The CDR3 contains 14 residues. Germline V gene sequence: CDR1 MGHDK, CDR2 SYGVNS. The CDR3 reads CASNPAGENYGYTF. CDR3 nucleotide sequence: TGTGCCAGCAATCCGGCAGGGGAGAACTATGGCTACACCTTC.

The chain has TRBV5-1 and TRBJ2-2; no clear D gene. Germline CDR1 reads SGHRS; CDR2 reads YFSETQ. V lost 0 bases, J lost 2 bases, and 5 bases lay in between. CDR3 size: 14 residues. This CDR3 reads CASSLDSNTGELFF. The CDR3 region has the DNA TGCGCCAGCAGCTTGGACTCCAACACCGGGGAGCTGTTTTTT. Filled out from reference TRBV5-1 and TRBJ2-2, the complete variable domain reads KAGVTQTPRYLIKTRGQQVTLSCSPISGHRSVSWYQQTPGQGLQFLFEYFSETQRNKGNFPGRFSGRQFSNSRSEMNVSTLELGDSALYLCASSLDSNTGELFFGEGSRLTVL.

The gene calls are TRBV12-3 or TRBV12-4 and TRBJ2-5, with unresolved D. The CDR3 consists of 14 residues. V gave up 5 bases and J gave up 0 bases, with 10 bases separating them. CDR3 coding DNA: TGTGCCAGCAGTCTTCGACCGTACCAAGAGACCCAGTACTTC. It codes for CASSLRPYQETQYF.

The V call is TRBV5-1, the J call TRBJ1-4; no clear D gene. The length of the CDR3 is 15 residues. With 4 bases removed from V and 7 bases from J, the gap between germline ends came to 17 bases. Germline CDR1 is SGHRS and CDR2 is YFSETQ. The CDR3 coding sequence is TGCGCCAGCAGCCCCCAGACCGCATTCGGTGAAAAACTGTTTTTT. Its translation is CASSPQTAFGEKLFF.

The chain links TRBV10-3 to TRBJ2-7; D is tentatively TRBD1 or TRBD2 (5 bases each). The CDR3 length is 14 residues. The germline V and J ends were trimmed by 2 bases and 5 bases, with 13 bases remaining between them. Germline CDR1 and CDR2: ENHRY and SYGVKD. This chain's CDR3 is CAISEGARGNEQYF. DNA of the CDR3: TGTGCCATCAGTGAGGGGGCCCGGGGCAACGAGCAGTACTTC.

This clonotype came up once. The chain couples TRBV29-1 to TRBJ2-2, with D perhaps matching TRBD1 (5 bases). The length of the CDR3 is 15 residues. The germline gives CDR1 SQVTM, CDR2 ANQGSEA. Trimming cost V 7 bases and J 4 bases, with 19 bases left between them. Here the CDR3 DNA reads TGCAGCGCAGGAAGAGTGGTAGGGGCCACCGGGGAGCTGTTTTTT. This encodes CSAGRVVGATGELFF.

The chain couples TRBV29-1 to TRBJ2-3, with 9 bases lining up with TRBD2. The length of the CDR3 is 12 residues. CDR1 and CDR2 (germline): SQVTM, ANQGSEA. Here the CDR3 DNA reads TGCGACGCGGGGGGGCGTACAGATACGCAGTATTTT. As protein: CDAGGRTDTQYF.

The chain links TRBV2 to TRBJ2-5; TRBD2 matches at 12 bases. Germline V gene sequence: CDR1 SNHLY, CDR2 FYNNEI. Trimming cost V 3 bases and J 7 bases; bases outside gene matches: 12. The CDR3 is 17 amino acids. The CDR3 region has the DNA TGTGCCAGCAGTGAGAATACTAGCGGGGGGCCCCGAGGGACCCAGTACTTC. It specifies CASSENTSGGPRGTQYF.

This clonotype was seen only a few times. The genes are TRBV18 and TRBJ2-5; TRBD1 is a possible D gene (5 bases). Trimming shortened V by 3 bases and J by 2 bases, and 7 bases separated the two germline ends. There are 13 residues in the CDR3. The germline V gene encodes CDR1 KGHSH and CDR2 LQKENI. The CDR3 loop is CASSPGLQETQYF. DNA of the CDR3: TGTGCCAGCTCACCGGGGCTTCAAGAGACCCAGTACTTC.

The rearrangement uses TRBV2 and TRBJ1-5; D is possibly TRBD1 (5 bases). CDR3 length: 14 amino acids. CDR1 and CDR2 from the germline V gene are SNHLY and FYNNEI. With 8 bases removed from V and 5 bases from J, the gap between germline ends came to 16 bases. CDR3 sequence: CASAGSRGDQPQHF. CDR3 in DNA: TGTGCCAGCGCCGGGTCTCGAGGGGATCAGCCCCAGCATTTT. Variable domain in full (rest from reference TRBV2 and TRBJ1-5): EPEVTQTPSHQVTQMGQEVILRCVPISNHLYFYWYRQILGQKVEFLVSFYNNEISEKSEIFDDQFSVERPDGSNFTLKIRSTKLEDSAMYFCASAGSRGDQPQHFGDGTRLSIL.

Comments on this clonotype: The junction and the germline gene differ at one end; a read error may be behind it. The rearrangement links TRBV5-4 to TRBJ2-1, with 7 positions matching TRBD1. The CDR3 extends over 12 amino acids. CDR1 is SGHNT, CDR2 YYREEE, per germline (reference sequence). CDR3 bases: TGTGCCAGCAGCTTTGACGGGGCCAGGGGGTCCTTC. It encodes CASSFDGARGSF.

The rearrangement joins TRBV10-3 to TRBJ2-7; D assignment may be TRBD1 or TRBD2 (5 bases each). The CDR3 runs 14 residues. From germline, CDR1 is ENHRY and CDR2 SYGVKD. Trimming removed 6 bases at V and 2 bases at J, with 14 bases between. The DNA of the CDR3 is TGTGCCATCAGCCACCGGGACGGAACCTACGAGCAGTACTTC. Amino acids: CAISHRDGTYEQYF.

This chain uses TRBV19 with TRBJ1-5; 7 nucleotides align to TRBD1. In germline, CDR1 is LNHDA, CDR2 SQIVND (reference sequence). The CDR3 sequence is 14 residues long. Germline trimming cut 8 bases from V and 0 bases from J; bases unmatched to any gene: 4. The CDR3 loop is CASSQGVSNQPQHF. CDR3 nucleotide sequence: TGTGCCAGTTCCCAGGGGGTTAGCAATCAGCCCCAGCATTTT.

This chain uses TRBV7-2 with TRBJ1-3, with TRBD1 matching over 9 bases. V lost 3 bases, J lost 0 bases, and 6 bases stayed unmatched. The CDR3 loop spans 17 amino acids. Germline values: CDR1 SGHTA, CDR2 FQGNSA. In nucleotides, the CDR3 is TGTGCCAGCAGCTTGGGGGGACAGGGAGTCTCTGGAAACACCATATATTTT. Translating gives CASSLGGQGVSGNTIYF.